This TCR beta chain appears in the sequencing data of a study of technical replicates of blood from a few donors. Sequencing used immunoSEQ multiplex PCR; TCRdb keeps in-frame clones, though not all of them. The table lists tens of thousands of clones, approximately 93% of them singletons, with about 0.37% in the top ten. From germline, CDR1 is GTSNPN and CDR2 SVGIG (reference sequence). The V and J ends lost 4 bases and 5 bases, in that order; junction bases with no gene match: 8. CDR3 size: 13 residues. The source of this sequence is a human donor in good health. The chain recombines TRBV30 with TRBJ2-7; TRBD1 matches at 7 bases. Input material: T cells isolated from PBMCs. Written as DNA, the CDR3 is TGTGCCTGGACAGGGACAGTCGGCAACGAGCAGTACTTC. Translating it yields CAWTGTVGNEQYF.